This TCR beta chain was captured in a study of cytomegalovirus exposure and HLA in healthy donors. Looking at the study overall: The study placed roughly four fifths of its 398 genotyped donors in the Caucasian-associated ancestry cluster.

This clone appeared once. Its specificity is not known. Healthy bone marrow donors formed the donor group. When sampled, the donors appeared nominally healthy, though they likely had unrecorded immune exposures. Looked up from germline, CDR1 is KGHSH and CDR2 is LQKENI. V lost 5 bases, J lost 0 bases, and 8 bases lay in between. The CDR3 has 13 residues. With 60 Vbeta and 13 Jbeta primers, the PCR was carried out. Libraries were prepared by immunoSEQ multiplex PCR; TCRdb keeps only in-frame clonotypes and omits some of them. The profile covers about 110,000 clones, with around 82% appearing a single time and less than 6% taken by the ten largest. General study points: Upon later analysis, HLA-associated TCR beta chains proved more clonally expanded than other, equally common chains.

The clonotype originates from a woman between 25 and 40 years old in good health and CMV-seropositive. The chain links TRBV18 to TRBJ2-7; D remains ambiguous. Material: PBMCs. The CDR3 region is CASSTPSSYEQYF. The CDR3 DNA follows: TGTGCCAGCTCAACTCCGAGCTCCTACGAGCAGTACTTC.